Detailed here is one T cell receptor beta chain. Its matching antigen is unknown. The record originates from a study of cytotoxic CD8 clonotypes in ibrutinib-treated CLL. Whole-study context: Samples showed on average about 250,000 productive templates and 80,000 to 100,000 productive rearrangements. Study-wide results and caveats: Clonality was elevated at ibrutinib response and had returned toward baseline at progression. Treatment left the uncommon public clonotypes either contracted or stable in frequency.

Germline V lookup: CDR1 SGHNT, CDR2 YENEEA. This CDR3 spans 14 amino acids. V lost 2 bases to trimming and J lost 3 bases, with 11 bases between them. Sequencing used immunoSEQ multiplex PCR; TCRdb keeps in-frame clones, though not all of them. The sample records some 35,000 clones, 60% to 80% being singletons. The sequencing here drew on PBMCs, taken before ibrutinib treatment. The clonotype was recovered from a human donor with chronic lymphocytic leukemia. V usage is TRBV11-3 and J usage is TRBJ2-7, with D hard to call. CDR3 sequence: CASSLSGIDYEQYF. The CDR3 DNA is TGTGCCAGCAGCTTATCTGGGATCGACTACGAGCAGTACTTC.